The 18 T cell receptor beta chains below were found in one sample sequenced in a study of Tregs in tolerant kidney transplant recipients. Generated by immunoSEQ multiplex PCR, the TCRdb table keeps only in-frame clones and is missing some. The table lists some 15,000 clones, roughly 77% of them singletons. The specimen was Tregs from blood, collected before the transplant. These receptor sequences come from a human donor who received a combined kidney and bone marrow transplant.

J is TRBJ1-2 and V is TRBV5-1, with 7 nucleotides matching TRBD1. Trimming cost V 3 bases and J 8 bases; bases outside gene matches: 7. The CDR3 has 13 residues. Germline lookup yields CDR1 SGHRS and CDR2 YFSETQ. The CDR3 loop is CASSYRQGEGYTF. CDR3 coding DNA: TGCGCCAGCAGCTACCGACAGGGTGAGGGCTACACCTTC.

The chain uses TRBV4-2 and TRBJ2-3; 14 bases agree with TRBD2. The germline CDR1 and CDR2 sequences are LGHNA and YNFKEQ. Losses at the gene ends were 5 bases for V and 6 bases for J; bases not matched to a gene: 7. The CDR3 covers 16 residues. Written as DNA, the CDR3 is TGTGCCAGCAGCTCCCGGGGACTAGCGGGGGAGGATACGCAGTATTTT. This encodes CASSSRGLAGEDTQYF.

The V gene is TRBV15, the J gene TRBJ1-6; TRBD1 is a possible D gene (6 bases). In germline, CDR1 is LNHNV, CDR2 YYDKDF (reference sequence). The germline V and J ends were trimmed by 1 base and 9 bases, with 16 bases remaining between them. CDR3 size: 16 residues. The CDR3 DNA reads as TGTGCCACCAGCAGAGTGGGGCAGGGGAGGGGTTCACCCCTCCACTTT. Protein: CATSRVGQGRGSPLHF. The full variable domain, in which reference TRBV15 and TRBJ1-6 provide the parts outside the CDR3, is DAMVIQNPRYQVTQFGKPVTLSCSQTLNHNVMYWYQQKSSQAPKLLFHYYDKDFNNEADTPDNFQSRRPNTSFCFLDIRSPGLGDTAMYLCATSRVGQGRGSPLHFGNGTRLTVT.

This chain links TRBV15 with TRBJ1-2; 7 nucleotides align to TRBD1. Germline loops: CDR1 LNHNV, CDR2 YYDKDF (reference sequence). The CDR3 runs 14 residues. V lost 5 bases, J lost 5 bases, and 8 bases stayed unmatched. The DNA for the CDR3 is TGTGCCACCAGCCCAGGGGGATTGTCGTATGGCTACACCTTC. Protein: CATSPGGLSYGYTF.

The rearrangement joins TRBV5-4 to TRBJ1-2, with D possibly TRBD1 on 6 matching bases. This CDR3 has 14 residues. CDR1 and CDR2 (germline): SGHNT, YYREEE (reference sequence). The V end was cut by 5 bases, the J end by 2 bases, with 13 bases between. The CDR3 reads CASRNRESNYGYTF. The CDR3 DNA follows: TGTGCCAGCAGGAACAGGGAATCGAACTATGGCTACACCTTC.

V usage is TRBV7-8 and J usage is TRBJ2-4; D is perhaps TRBD2 (6 bases). The CDR3 consists of 15 residues. V gave up 4 bases and J gave up 9 bases, with 19 bases separating them. The germline gives CDR1 SGHVS, CDR2 FQNEAQ. The CDR3 is CASSYSLADFSIQYF. CDR3 DNA sequence: TGTGCCAGCAGCTACTCACTAGCTGACTTTAGCATTCAGTACTTC.

The V gene is TRBV2, the J gene TRBJ2-7, with 8 nucleotides matching TRBD1. The CDR3 loop spans 14 amino acids. Germline CDR1 and CDR2: SNHLY and FYNNEI. V lost 7 bases and J lost 1; bases outside the gene matches: 6. The CDR3 coding sequence is TGTGCCAGCAACCGGGACAGGCAGTCCTACGAGCAGTACTTC. This translates into CASNRDRQSYEQYF.

In DNA form, the CDR3 reads TGCGCCAGCAGCCCACTGAGAGTCTACAATGAGCAGTTCTTC. Translating it yields CASSPLRVYNEQFF. The chain couples TRBV4-3 to TRBJ2-1; D not resolved. V was cut by 4 bases and J by 3 bases, with 10 bases left in between. The CDR3 has 14 residues. The germline gives CDR1 LGHNA, CDR2 YSLEER.

The J gene is TRBJ2-7, the V gene TRBV28; 11 bases align to TRBD2. Per germline, CDR1 MDHEN and CDR2 SYDVKM. J gave up 7 bases and V 6 bases, and 8 bases lay outside the gene matches. This CDR3 region has 14 residues. CDR3 in DNA: TGTGCCAGCAGCCCTCTCAGGACTAGCGGGGAGCAGTACTTC. Translated: CASSPLRTSGEQYF.

This rearrangement joins TRBV28 to TRBJ1-2; D unresolved. The CDR3 has 13 residues. Trimming took off 3 bases at V and 3 bases at J, with 8 bases between the two ends. Germline V gives CDR1 MDHEN, CDR2 SYDVKM. The CDR3: CASSFESDYGYTF. CDR3 nucleotides: TGTGCCAGCAGTTTTGAGAGTGACTATGGCTACACCTTC.

The chain employs TRBV30 and TRBJ1-6; D remains unclear. V was cut by 4 bases and J by 0 bases, with 13 bases left in between. The germline gives CDR1 GTSNPN, CDR2 SVGIG (reference sequence). This CDR3 contains 16 residues. The CDR3 DNA reads as TGTGCCTGGAACACAACGGGGAGCTCCTATAATTCACCCCTCCACTTT. Translation: CAWNTTGSSYNSPLHF. The variable domain in full, with the rest retrieved from reference TRBV30 and TRBJ1-6, is SQTIHQWPATLVQPVGSPLSLECTVEGTSNPNLYWYRQAAGRGLQLLFYSVGIGQISSEVPQNLSASRPQDRQFILSSKKLLLSDSGFYLCAWNTTGSSYNSPLHFGNGTRLTVT.

The rearrangement uses TRBV12-5 and TRBJ1-1; possible D gene TRBD1, 5 bases. Per germline, CDR1 LGHNT and CDR2 FRNRAP. The CDR3 is 13 amino acids. The V and J ends lost 5 bases and 10 bases respectively, with 17 bases between them. In nucleotides, the CDR3 is TGTGCTAGTGGTCCGGGGACTCAGCGGGGAGCTTTCTTT. Translation gives CASGPGTQRGAFF. Together with reference TRBV12-5 and TRBJ1-1, the CDR3 gives the full variable domain: DARVTQTPRHKVTEMGQEVTMRCQPILGHNTVFWYRQTMMQGLELLAYFRNRAPLDDSGMPKDRFSAEMPDATLATLKIQPSEPRDSAVYFCASGPGTQRGAFFGQGTRLTVV.

The chain couples TRBV5-6 to TRBJ1-2; D ambiguous. CDR3 length: 13 amino acids. CDR1 is SGHDT, CDR2 YYEEEE, per germline. Trimming took 6 bases from V and 5 from J, leaving 14 bases between them. The CDR3 loop reads CASTLRGSYGYTF. In DNA, the CDR3 is TGTGCCAGCACCCTACGAGGGTCGTATGGCTACACCTTC.

This chain's CDR3 is CAISEPGQGAREQYF. For the CDR3, the DNA is TGTGCCATCAGTGAGCCGGGACAGGGGGCGCGAGAGCAGTACTTC. The genes are TRBV10-3 and TRBJ2-7, with TRBD1 matching over 12 bases. Trimming cost V 2 bases and J 7 bases; bases outside gene matches: 6. CDR3 length: 15 amino acids. Looked up from germline, CDR1 is ENHRY and CDR2 is SYGVKD.

V is TRBV28 and J is TRBJ2-5, with TRBD1 matching 9 bases. The junction had 6 bases not matched to a gene; V was cut back by 1 base and J by 3 bases. The CDR3 consists of 16 residues. CDR1 is MDHEN and CDR2 is SYDVKM in the germline V gene. In DNA, the CDR3 is TGTGCCAGCAGTTTATTCCCGGGACAGGGAGAAGAGACCCAGTACTTC. This gives the protein CASSLFPGQGEETQYF.

The J gene is TRBJ2-3, the V gene TRBV7-6, with 13 bases lining up with TRBD2. From germline, CDR1 is SGHVS and CDR2 FNYEAQ. Trimming cost V 1 base and J 3 bases; bases outside gene matches: 4. The CDR3 runs 17 residues. The CDR3 region has the DNA TGTGCCAGCAGCTTAGTATCGACTAGCGGGGGGACAGATACGCAGTATTTT. Its translation: CASSLVSTSGGTDTQYF.

Only a few counts were recorded for this clone. V and J are TRBV5-1 and TRBJ2-7; 7 bases align to TRBD1. CDR3 length equals 12 residues. V was clipped by 9 bases and J by 0 bases; unmatched bases: 3. Germline V gene sequence: CDR1 SGHRS, CDR2 YFSETQ. The CDR3 protein is CATRDSSYEQYF. CDR3 sequence (DNA): TGCGCCACCCGGGACAGCTCCTACGAGCAGTACTTC.

The J gene is TRBJ2-7, the V gene TRBV11-2; 7 bases are a match to TRBD2. The CDR3 runs to 14 residues. Per the germline V gene, CDR1 is SGHAT and CDR2 is FQNNGV. J lost 6 bases, V lost 2 bases, and 7 bases had no gene match. DNA for the CDR3: TGTGCCAGCAGCTTATGGGGGGGACTGGGCGAGCAGTACTTC. Its protein is CASSLWGGLGEQYF.